Listed below are T cell receptor beta chains from one sample, sequenced in a study of Graves' ophthalmopathy and Graves' hyperthyroidism. MiXCR, run by TCRdb on the multiplex PCR reads, gives a single entry per CDR3 protein. The profile shows about 700,000 distinct CDR3 sequences, roughly 40% of them singletons. The source material was peripheral blood. Receptor source: an adult man with Graves' ophthalmopathy. Both conserved end residues are part of each CDR3. D genes are given only for firm matches. Only part of the rows carry a size: once, few, many, or a class if the clone is expanded.

TRBV7-9	NA	NA	TRBJ1-4	CASSLTWTNEKLFF	TGTGCCAGCAGCCTGACATGGACTAATGAAAAACTGTTTTTT
TRBV11-2	many	NA	TRBJ2-5	CASSSPMETQYF	TGTGCCAGCAGCTCCCCTATGGAGACCCAGTACTTC
TRBV7-9	NA	TRBD2	TRBJ2-6	CASSLIAPGLAYVLTF	TGTGCCAGCAGCTTAATAGCCCCCGGACTAGCTTACGTCCTGACTTTC
TRBV20-1	NA	NA	TRBJ1-1	CSARVWENTEAFF	TGCAGTGCTAGAGTTTGGGAGAACACTGAAGCTTTCTTT
TRBV11-2	few	NA	TRBJ2-5	CASSPPAVEEETQYF	TGTGCCAGCAGCCCCCCTGCTGTAGAGGAAGAGACCCAGTACTTC
TRBV19	few	NA	TRBJ1-1	CASSTSRRGTEAFF	TGTGCCAGTAGTACATCACGAAGAGGCACTGAAGCTTTCTTT
TRBV7-9	NA	TRBD1	TRBJ1-6	CASSSLDRGNSPLHF	TGTGCCAGCAGCTCACTGGACAGGGGTAATTCACCCCTCCACTTT
TRBV7-9	NA	TRBD2	TRBJ2-7	CASSFGTGGRAGYEQYF	TGTGCCAGCAGCTTTGGGACTGGCGGGAGGGCTGGGTACGAGCAGTACTTC
TRBV29-1	many	TRBD1	TRBJ2-7	CSAGTGPSYEQYF	TGCAGCGCCGGGACAGGACCTTCCTACGAGCAGTACTTC
TRBV20-1	NA	TRBD1	TRBJ2-7	CSARDGTGRKDEQYF	TGCAGTGCTAGAGATGGGACAGGGCGTAAGGACGAGCAGTACTTC
TRBV20-1	NA	NA	TRBJ2-2	CSARRPALGGELFF	TGCAGTGCCCGTCGACCGGCTCTAGGCGGGGAGCTGTTTTTT
TRBV7-9	many	TRBD2	TRBJ2-5	CASSLGLASETQYF	TGTGCCAGCAGCTTAGGACTAGCTAGTGAGACCCAGTACTTC
TRBV29-1	many	NA	TRBJ1-1	CSVGRVARVTEAFF	TGCAGCGTTGGAAGGGTGGCAAGGGTCACTGAAGCTTTCTTT
TRBV15	many	TRBD1	TRBJ2-7	CATSRGRGQATGLEQYF	TGTGCCACCAGCAGGGGACGTGGACAGGCCACAGGTCTCGAGCAGTACTTC
TRBV7-2	many	NA	TRBJ1-2	CASSPPGRERRGYTF	TGTGCCAGCAGCCCCCCCGGCAGGGAACGGCGTGGCTACACCTTC
TRBV7-9	many	NA	TRBJ1-4	CASSPTRGGNEKLFF	TGTGCCAGCAGCCCAACCCGGGGGGGTAATGAAAAACTGTTTTTT
TRBV2	NA	NA	TRBJ1-4	CASKDSLLNEKLFF	TGTGCCAGCAAGGACAGCCTGCTGAATGAAAAACTGTTTTTT
TRBV11-2	many	NA	TRBJ2-5	CASSSGTRRETQYF	TGTGCCAGCAGCTCTGGGACAAGAAGGGAGACCCAGTACTTC
TRBV2	NA	TRBD1	TRBJ2-7	CASSKVLVTGTSYEQYF	TGTGCCAGCAGCAAAGTGTTGGTGACAGGGACCTCCTACGAGCAGTACTTC
TRBV7-9	few	NA	TRBJ2-7	CASSLDASAYEQYF	TGTGCCAGCAGCTTAGATGCCAGTGCCTACGAGCAGTACTTC
TRBV5-5	NA	NA	TRBJ1-2	CASSLAGDNYGYTF	TGTGCCAGCAGCTTAGCGGGGGATAACTATGGCTACACCTTC
TRBV20-1	NA	TRBD2	TRBJ2-3	CSDERGGADTQYF	TGCAGCGATGAGCGGGGGGGCGCAGATACGCAGTATTTT
TRBV20-1	many	NA	TRBJ1-1	CSAGQLDTEAFF	TGCAGTGCCGGACAGTTAGACACTGAAGCTTTCTTT
TRBV6-5	NA	TRBD2	TRBJ2-7	CASSYLAGEIYEQYF	TGTGCCAGCAGTTACCTAGCGGGAGAAATCTACGAGCAGTACTTC
TRBV5-1	few	NA	TRBJ2-7	CASSLEAQGGSYEQYF	TGTGCCAGCAGCTTGGAGGCCCAGGGGGGTTCCTACGAGCAGTACTTC
TRBV29-1	NA	NA	TRBJ1-1	CSVEGGGEMNTEAFF	TGCAGCGTTGAAGGGGGCGGTGAGATGAACACTGAAGCTTTCTTT
TRBV24-1	NA	NA	TRBJ1-2	CATSDPGTRDGYTF	TGTGCCACCAGTGATCCCGGGACACGAGATGGCTACACCTTC
TRBV20-1	many	TRBD2	TRBJ2-5	CSAISGGGETQYF	TGCAGTGCTATCTCCGGGGGGGGCGAGACCCAGTACTTC
TRBV25-1	few	NA	TRBJ1-3	CASSDQGSSGNTIYF	TGTGCCAGCAGCGACCAGGGGAGCTCTGGAAACACCATATATTTT
TRBV7-6	many	NA	TRBJ2-5	CASSLIAGEPQETQYF	TGTGCCAGCAGCTTAATAGCCGGGGAACCTCAAGAGACCCAGTACTTC
TRBV25-1	once	NA	TRBJ1-1	CASSPPVRGIGNTEAFF	TGTGCCAGCAGTCCGCCCGTGAGGGGCATAGGGAACACTGAAGCTTTCTTT
TRBV7-2	many	NA	TRBJ2-7	CASSFREGLSYEQYF	TGTGCCAGCAGCTTTCGAGAAGGGCTCTCCTACGAGCAGTACTTC
TRBV20-1	NA	TRBD1	TRBJ1-3	CSAMDRGRRYTIYF	TGCAGTGCTATGGACAGGGGGCGTCGCTACACCATATATTTT